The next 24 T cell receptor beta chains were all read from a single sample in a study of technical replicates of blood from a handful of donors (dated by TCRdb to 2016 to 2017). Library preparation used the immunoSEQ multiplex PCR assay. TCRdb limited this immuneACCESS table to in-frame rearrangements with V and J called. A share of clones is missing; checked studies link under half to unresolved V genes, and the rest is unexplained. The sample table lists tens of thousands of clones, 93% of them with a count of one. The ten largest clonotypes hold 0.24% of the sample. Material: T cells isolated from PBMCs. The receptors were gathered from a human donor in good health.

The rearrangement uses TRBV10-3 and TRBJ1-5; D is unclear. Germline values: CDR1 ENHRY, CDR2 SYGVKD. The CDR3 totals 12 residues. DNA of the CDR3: TGTGCGACGGGAGGGAATGGGCAGCCCCAGCATTTT. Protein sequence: CATGGNGQPQHF.

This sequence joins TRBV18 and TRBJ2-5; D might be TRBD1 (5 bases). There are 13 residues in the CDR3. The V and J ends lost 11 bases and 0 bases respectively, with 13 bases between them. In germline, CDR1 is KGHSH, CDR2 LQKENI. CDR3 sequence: CAGAEQDQETQYF. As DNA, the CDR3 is TGTGCCGGGGCGGAACAAGACCAAGAGACCCAGTACTTC. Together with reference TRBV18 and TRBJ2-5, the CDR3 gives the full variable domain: NAGVMQNPRHLVRRRGQEARLRCSPMKGHSHVYWYRQLPEEGLKFMVYLQKENIIDESGMPKERFSAEFPKEGPSILRIQQVVRGDSAAYFCAGAEQDQETQYFGPGTRLLVL.

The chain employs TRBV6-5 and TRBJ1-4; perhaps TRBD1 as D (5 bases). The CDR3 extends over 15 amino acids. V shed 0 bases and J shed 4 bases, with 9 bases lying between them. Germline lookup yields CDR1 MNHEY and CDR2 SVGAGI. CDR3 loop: CASSYSRGDNEKLFF. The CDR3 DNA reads TGTGCCAGCAGTTACTCCCGGGGGGATAATGAAAAACTGTTTTTT.

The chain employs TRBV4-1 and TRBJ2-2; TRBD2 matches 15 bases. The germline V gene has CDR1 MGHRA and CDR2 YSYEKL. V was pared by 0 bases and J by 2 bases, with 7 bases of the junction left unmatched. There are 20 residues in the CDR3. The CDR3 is CASSQEPGLAGGRNTGELFF. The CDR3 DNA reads TGCGCCAGCAGCCAAGAACCAGGACTAGCGGGGGGGCGCAACACCGGGGAGCTGTTTTTT.

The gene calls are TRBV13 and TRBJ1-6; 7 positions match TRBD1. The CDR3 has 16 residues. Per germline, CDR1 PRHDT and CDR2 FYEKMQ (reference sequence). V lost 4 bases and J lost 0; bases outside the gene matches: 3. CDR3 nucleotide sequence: TGTGCCAGCAGCTCACAGGGGAGCTCCTATAATTCACCCCTCCACTTT. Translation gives CASSSQGSSYNSPLHF.

The CDR3 DNA is TGTGCTAGTGGCCCGGGAATTAACACTGAAGCTTTCTTT. This translates into CASGPGINTEAFF. The genes are TRBV12-5 and TRBJ1-1; D not certain. Germline CDR1 reads LGHNT; CDR2 reads FRNRAP. CDR3 length: 13 amino acids. The V end lost 6 bases, the J end lost 2 bases, and 10 bases lay between the germline ends. The full variable domain, its missing parts supplied by reference TRBV12-5 and TRBJ1-1, is DARVTQTPRHKVTEMGQEVTMRCQPILGHNTVFWYRQTMMQGLELLAYFRNRAPLDDSGMPKDRFSAEMPDATLATLKIQPSEPRDSAVYFCASGPGINTEAFFGQGTRLTVV.

The CDR3 loop reads CASSDPWASGTDTQYF. The CDR3 bases are TGTGCCAGCAGCGATCCTTGGGCTAGCGGCACAGATACGCAGTATTTT. The chain couples TRBV11-2 to TRBJ2-3; maybe TRBD2 (6 bases). Germline CDR1 and CDR2: SGHAT and FQNNGV. This CDR3 region has 16 residues. Trimming took off 5 bases at V and 1 base at J, with 16 bases between the two ends.

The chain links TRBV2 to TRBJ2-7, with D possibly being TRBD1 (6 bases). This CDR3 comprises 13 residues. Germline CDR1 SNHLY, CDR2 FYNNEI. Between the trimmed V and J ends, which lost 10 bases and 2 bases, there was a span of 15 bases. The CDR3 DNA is TGTGCCACAGCCCGGACAGCCCCCTACGAGCAGTACTTC. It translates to CATARTAPYEQYF.

The CDR3 DNA is TGCGCCAGCAGCCAAGATACTTCAGGGGGCGCCCATTCACCCCTCCACTTT. As protein: CASSQDTSGGAHSPLHF. The rearrangement uses TRBV4-1 and TRBJ1-6, with 8 bases matching TRBD1. The CDR3 is made up of 17 amino acids. The V gene's germline CDR1 is MGHRA and CDR2 YSYEKL. Germline trimming cut 0 bases from V and 8 bases from J; bases unmatched to any gene: 9.

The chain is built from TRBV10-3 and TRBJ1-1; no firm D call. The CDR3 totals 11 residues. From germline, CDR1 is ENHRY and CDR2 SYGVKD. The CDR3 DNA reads TGTGCAGGTGCAGGTGGGACTGAAGCTTTCTTT. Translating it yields CAGAGGTEAFF.

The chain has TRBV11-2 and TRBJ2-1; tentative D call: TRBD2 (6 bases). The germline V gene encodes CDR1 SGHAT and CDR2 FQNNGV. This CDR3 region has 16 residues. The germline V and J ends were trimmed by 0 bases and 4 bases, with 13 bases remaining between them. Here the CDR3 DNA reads TGTGCCAGCAGCTTAGATCGGTCCCGGGGGTACAATGAGCAGTTCTTC. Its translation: CASSLDRSRGYNEQFF.

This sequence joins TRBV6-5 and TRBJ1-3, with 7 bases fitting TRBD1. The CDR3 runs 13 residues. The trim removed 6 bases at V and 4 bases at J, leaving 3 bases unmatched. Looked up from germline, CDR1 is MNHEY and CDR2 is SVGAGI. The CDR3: CASRTGPGNTIYF. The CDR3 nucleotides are TGTGCCAGCAGGACAGGGCCAGGAAACACCATATATTTT.

The CDR3 is CASSLTSSGAGEQYF. The CDR3 DNA sequence: TGTGCCAGCAGCTTAACGAGCAGCGGGGCGGGCGAGCAGTACTTC. This chain connects TRBV7-3 to TRBJ2-7; 7 nucleotides agree with TRBD2. V shed 0 bases and J 6 bases; nucleotides not matched to a gene: 8. The CDR3 has 15 residues. CDR1 is SGHTA and CDR2 is FQGTGA in the germline V gene.

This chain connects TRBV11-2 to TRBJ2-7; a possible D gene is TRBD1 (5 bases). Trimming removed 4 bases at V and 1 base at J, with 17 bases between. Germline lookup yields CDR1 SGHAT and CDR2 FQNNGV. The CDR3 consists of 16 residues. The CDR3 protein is CASSSVKQDSSYEQYF. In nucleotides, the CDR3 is TGTGCCAGCAGCTCTGTAAAACAGGATTCTTCCTACGAGCAGTACTTC.

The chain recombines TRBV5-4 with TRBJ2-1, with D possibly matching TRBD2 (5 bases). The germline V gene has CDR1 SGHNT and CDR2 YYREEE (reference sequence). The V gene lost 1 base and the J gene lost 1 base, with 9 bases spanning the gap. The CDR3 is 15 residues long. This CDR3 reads CASSLSGRSYNEQFF. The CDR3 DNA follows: TGTGCCAGCAGCTTGTCGGGGAGATCCTACAATGAGCAGTTCTTC.

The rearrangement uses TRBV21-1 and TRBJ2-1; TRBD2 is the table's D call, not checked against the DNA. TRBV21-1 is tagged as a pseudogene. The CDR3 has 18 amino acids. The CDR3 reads CASSTRLAGGRAYNEQFF. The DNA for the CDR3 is TGTGCCAGCAGCACCCGACTAGCGGGGGGTAGGGCCTACAATGAGCAGTTCTTC.

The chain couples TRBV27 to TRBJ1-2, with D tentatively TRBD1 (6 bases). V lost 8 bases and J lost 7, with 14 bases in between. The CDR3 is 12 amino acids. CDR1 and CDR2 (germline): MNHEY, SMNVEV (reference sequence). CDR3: CASPGGRAGYTF. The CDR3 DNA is TGTGCCAGCCCTGGGGGCAGGGCTGGCTACACCTTC.

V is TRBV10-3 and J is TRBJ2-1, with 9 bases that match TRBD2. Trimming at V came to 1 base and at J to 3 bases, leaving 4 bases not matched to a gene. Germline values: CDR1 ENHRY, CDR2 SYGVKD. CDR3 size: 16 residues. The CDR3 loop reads CAISELGGRGYNEQFF. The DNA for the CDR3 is TGTGCCATCAGTGAGTTGGGCGGGAGGGGCTACAATGAGCAGTTCTTC.

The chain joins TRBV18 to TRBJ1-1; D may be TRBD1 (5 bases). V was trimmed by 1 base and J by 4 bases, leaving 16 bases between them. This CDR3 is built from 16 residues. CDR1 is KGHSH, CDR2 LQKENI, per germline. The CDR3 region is CASSPLTGTLLTEAFF. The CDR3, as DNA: TGTGCCAGCTCACCACTTACAGGAACCCTACTCACTGAAGCTTTCTTT.

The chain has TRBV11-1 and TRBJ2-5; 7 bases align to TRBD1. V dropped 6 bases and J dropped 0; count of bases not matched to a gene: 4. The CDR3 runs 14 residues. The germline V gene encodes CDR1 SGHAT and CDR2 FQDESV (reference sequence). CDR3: CASRIGTDQETQYF. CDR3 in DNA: TGTGCCAGCAGAATAGGGACAGACCAAGAGACCCAGTACTTC.

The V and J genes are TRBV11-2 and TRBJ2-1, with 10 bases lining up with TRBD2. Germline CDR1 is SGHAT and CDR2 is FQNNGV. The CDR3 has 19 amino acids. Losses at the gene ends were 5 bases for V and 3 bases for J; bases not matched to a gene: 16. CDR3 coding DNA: TGTGCCAGCAGCCTCCTCGGGGGGAGCGGGGGGGCATACTACAATGAGCAGTTCTTC. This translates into CASSLLGGSGGAYYNEQFF.

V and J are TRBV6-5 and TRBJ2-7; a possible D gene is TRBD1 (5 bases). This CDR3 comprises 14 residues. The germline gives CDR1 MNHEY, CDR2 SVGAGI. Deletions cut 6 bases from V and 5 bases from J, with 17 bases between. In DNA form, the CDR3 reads TGTGCCAGCAGCCTCGGGCAGGGCGATCACGAGCAGTACTTC. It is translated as CASSLGQGDHEQYF.

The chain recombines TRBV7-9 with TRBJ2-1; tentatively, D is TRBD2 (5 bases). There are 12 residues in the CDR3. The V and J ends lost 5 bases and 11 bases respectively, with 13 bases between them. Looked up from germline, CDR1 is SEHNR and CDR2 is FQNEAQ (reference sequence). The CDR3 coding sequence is TGTGCCAGCAGCCCTTCGGAGGCACAGCAGTTCTTC. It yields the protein CASSPSEAQQFF.

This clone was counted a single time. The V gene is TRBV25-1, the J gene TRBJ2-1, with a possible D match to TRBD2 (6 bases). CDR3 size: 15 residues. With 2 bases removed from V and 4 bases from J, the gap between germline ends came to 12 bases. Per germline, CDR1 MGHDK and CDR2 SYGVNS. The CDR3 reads CASSEGRGLYNEQFF. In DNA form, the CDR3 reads TGTGCCAGCAGTGAAGGGCGGGGTTTATACAATGAGCAGTTCTTC.